These 24 T cell receptor beta chains originate from one sample sequenced in a study of OX40 agonist ivuxolimab in advanced cancers. Generated by immunoSEQ multiplex PCR, the TCRdb table keeps only in-frame clones and is missing some. The sample records tens of thousands of clones, 75% to 95% being singletons. The sequenced sample was CD4+ or CD8+ T cells sorted from blood, obtained in a trial of the OX40 agonist ivuxolimab. The source is an adult with an advanced solid tumor such as melanoma, head and neck, liver or kidney cancer.

This clone was counted once. The chain employs TRBV6-5 and TRBJ2-1; 10 positions match TRBD2. This CDR3 region has 16 residues. Losses at the gene ends were 2 bases for V and 7 bases for J; bases not matched to a gene: 8. From germline, CDR1 is MNHEY and CDR2 SVGAGI. CDR3 sequence: CASSYHGLADANEQFF. The CDR3 region has the DNA TGTGCCAGCAGTTACCACGGACTAGCGGACGCAAATGAGCAGTTCTTC.

The chain is built from TRBV10-1 and TRBJ2-5, with D perhaps given as TRBD1 or TRBD2 (5 bases each). Germline V gene lookup returns CDR1 WNHNN and CDR2 SYGVQD (reference sequence). Trimming shortened V by 3 bases and J by 2 bases, and 13 bases separated the two germline ends. This CDR3 has 15 amino acids. CDR3 amino acids: CASSDRGAGQETQYF. The CDR3 DNA is TGCGCCAGCAGTGACCGAGGGGCAGGTCAAGAGACCCAGTACTTC.

The chain links TRBV10-3 to TRBJ2-1; 10 bases fit TRBD2. The CDR3 is 15 residues long. V shed 2 bases and J 5 bases; nucleotides not matched to a gene: 3. Germline V CDR1 and CDR2: ENHRY, SYGVKD. The chain's CDR3 is CAISEGLAGDNEQFF. As DNA, the CDR3 is TGTGCCATCAGTGAGGGGCTAGCGGGAGACAATGAGCAGTTCTTC.

This clone was recorded once. The V gene is TRBV5-1, the J gene TRBJ2-7; a weak D match, TRBD1 (6 bases). From germline, CDR1 is SGHRS and CDR2 YFSETQ. V shed 4 bases and J shed 1 base, with 15 bases lying between them. CDR3 length equals 15 residues. The CDR3 reads CASSIGPGQSYEQYF. The CDR3 bases are TGCGCCAGCAGCATAGGTCCGGGACAATCCTACGAGCAGTACTTC.

V is TRBV10-3 and J is TRBJ1-1, with TRBD1 as a possible D gene (5 bases). Germline CDR1 reads ENHRY; CDR2 reads SYGVKD. The CDR3 loop spans 15 amino acids. V lost 0 bases and J 4 bases, leaving 12 bases between the germline ends. For the CDR3, the DNA is TGTGCCATCAGTGAGTCGTGGGGGAGCAGCACTGAAGCTTTCTTT. Protein: CAISESWGSSTEAFF.

The gene calls are TRBV7-7 and TRBJ2-1; 9 bases line up with TRBD2. The CDR3 is 15 amino acids. Germline CDR1 SSHAT, CDR2 FNYEAQ (reference sequence). CDR3 bases: TGTGCTAGCGCAGTCGATAGCGGGAGTGGGGATGAGCAGTTCTTC. It translates to CASAVDSGSGDEQFF.

The gene calls are TRBV19 and TRBJ2-7; D uncertain. Germline CDR1 reads LNHDA; CDR2 reads SQIVND (reference sequence). With 4 bases removed from V and 5 bases from J, the gap between germline ends came to 9 bases. The CDR3 totals 12 residues. The CDR3 DNA is TGTGCCAGTAGTAGGGCCCCGCACGAGCAGTACTTC. Translating gives CASSRAPHEQYF.

V is TRBV30 and J is TRBJ1-5, with D possibly TRBD1 on 6 matching bases. The V gene's germline CDR1 is GTSNPN and CDR2 SVGIG (reference sequence). V lost 5 bases and J 0 bases, leaving 8 bases between the germline ends. This CDR3 has 13 amino acids. CDR3 residues: CAWADSSNQPQHF. The DNA of the CDR3 is TGTGCCTGGGCGGACAGTAGCAATCAGCCCCAGCATTTT.

The chain links TRBV5-1 to TRBJ1-6; D possibly corresponds to TRBD1 (5 bases). The CDR3 is 14 residues long. Germline CDR1 reads SGHRS; CDR2 reads YFSETQ. Trimming left V 0 bases short and J 9 bases short, with 10 bases between. The CDR3 DNA reads as TGCGCCAGCAGCTTGGGCCAGGGAAGTTCACCCCTCCACTTT. This codes for CASSLGQGSSPLHF.

The chain employs TRBV2 and TRBJ2-6; no firm D call. CDR3 length equals 16 residues. Trimming removed 4 bases from V and 0 bases from J, with 10 bases in between. Germline V gene data show CDR1 as SNHLY and CDR2 as FYNNEI. The CDR3: CASSVFIGSGANVLTF. In DNA form, the CDR3 reads TGTGCCAGCAGTGTATTTATTGGCTCTGGGGCCAACGTCCTGACTTTC.

The chain joins TRBV5-4 to TRBJ2-3; 10 bases fit TRBD2. V lost 1 base and J lost 4; bases outside the gene matches: 6. Germline CDR1 is SGHNT and CDR2 is YYREEE (reference sequence). CDR3 length equals 16 residues. CDR3 sequence reads: CASSLLSSGSADTQYF. CDR3 DNA sequence: TGTGCCAGCAGCTTGCTTTCTAGCGGGAGCGCAGATACGCAGTATTTT.

The V and J genes are TRBV7-9 and TRBJ1-4; weak D call: TRBD1 (5 bases). CDR3 length: 15 residues. The ends were cut back, 3 bases at V and 7 bases at J, with 15 bases in the middle. The germline CDR1 and CDR2 sequences are SEHNR and FQNEAQ (reference sequence). The CDR3 nucleotides read TGTGCCAGCAGCTTCCCGCAGGGCCGGGGTGAAAAACTGTTTTTT. Protein sequence: CASSFPQGRGEKLFF.

The chain uses TRBV11-2 and TRBJ2-5, with 11 bases that match TRBD2. The CDR3 has 18 amino acids. The ends lost 5 bases at V and 4 bases at J; junction bases unmatched: 15. The V gene's germline CDR1 is SGHAT and CDR2 FQNNGV. DNA of the CDR3: TGTGCCAGCAGCCCTAGGGTGGGGCTAGCGGGAGGAGGAGAGACCCAGTACTTC. Protein product: CASSPRVGLAGGGETQYF.

This rearrangement joins TRBV9 to TRBJ2-3; unclear D gene. Germline V gene data show CDR1 as SGDLS and CDR2 as YYNGEE. The CDR3 spans 16 residues. Trimming left V 0 bases short and J 3 bases short, with 14 bases between. The CDR3 sequence is CASSVGLDAPTDTQYF. In DNA, the CDR3 is TGTGCCAGCAGCGTAGGGCTAGATGCCCCAACAGATACGCAGTATTTT.

V usage is TRBV7-9 and J usage is TRBJ2-7; D is ambiguous. The CDR3 length is 11 residues. V lost 3 bases and J lost 8, with 8 bases in between. Germline CDR1 is SEHNR and CDR2 is FQNEAQ (reference sequence). The CDR3: CASSLIDQQYF. The CDR3, as DNA: TGTGCCAGCAGCTTGATTGACCAGCAGTACTTC.

The chain carries TRBV4-1 and TRBJ1-5, with D possibly TRBD1 on 5 matching bases. With 4 bases removed from V and 2 bases from J, the gap between germline ends came to 12 bases. The V gene's germline CDR1 is MGHRA and CDR2 YSYEKL. The CDR3 sequence is 15 residues long. Here the CDR3 DNA reads TGCGCCAGCAGCCCCAGGGCTCAGGGCAATCAGCCCCAGCATTTT. Amino acid sequence: CASSPRAQGNQPQHF.

V is TRBV29-1 and J is TRBJ2-1, with 10 bases matching TRBD2. The CDR3 covers 15 residues. CDR1 and CDR2 from the germline V gene are SQVTM and ANQGSEA. The junction had 9 bases not matched to a gene; V was cut back by 2 bases and J by 8 bases. The CDR3 DNA sequence: TGCAGCGTTGAAAGGAGCCTAGCGGGAGTTTATGAGCAGTTCTTC. Translated: CSVERSLAGVYEQFF.

V and J are TRBV14 and TRBJ2-1, with a possible D match to TRBD2 (6 bases). V lost 6 bases and J 15 bases, leaving 15 bases between the germline ends. The V gene's germline CDR1 is SGHDN and CDR2 FVKESK. The CDR3 is 11 residues long. CDR3 sequence: CASRTGGVVFF. DNA of the CDR3: TGTGCCAGCAGGACCGGAGGGGTTGTGTTCTTC. Filled out from reference TRBV14 and TRBJ2-1, the complete variable domain reads EAGVTQFPSHSVIEKGQTVTLRCDPISGHDNLYWYRRVMGKEIKFLLHFVKESKQDESGMPNNRFLAERTGGTYSTLKVQPAELEDSGVYFCASRTGGVVFFGPGTRLTVL.

The chain carries TRBV21-1 and TRBJ2-7; the D segment call TRBD1 is taken from the table without a DNA check. TRBV21-1 is a pseudogene segment. There are 13 residues in the CDR3. The CDR3 reads CANLPGQDYEQYF. Here the CDR3 DNA reads TGTGCCAACCTACCGGGACAAGACTACGAGCAGTACTTC.

The chain links TRBV27 to TRBJ2-1, with 14 bases matching TRBD2. V dropped 5 bases and J dropped 4; count of bases not matched to a gene: 7. This CDR3 spans 17 amino acids. Germline lookup yields CDR1 MNHEY and CDR2 SMNVEV (reference sequence). The chain's CDR3 is CASSPRLAGGRYNEQFF. CDR3 DNA: TGTGCCAGCAGTCCAAGACTAGCGGGAGGGAGGTACAATGAGCAGTTCTTC.

The J gene is TRBJ2-5, the V gene TRBV9; tentative D call: TRBD1 (6 bases). The CDR3 contains 15 residues. CDR1 and CDR2 from the germline V gene are SGDLS and YYNGEE. V lost 4 bases to trimming and J lost 4 bases, with 17 bases between them. The CDR3 sequence is CASSLGSDRGETQYF. DNA for the CDR3: TGTGCCAGCAGCCTAGGGTCGGACAGAGGAGAGACCCAGTACTTC.

The V and J genes are TRBV11-3 and TRBJ2-3; D might be TRBD1 or TRBD2, each matching 5 bases. CDR3 length equals 15 residues. The V gene's germline CDR1 is SGHNT and CDR2 YENEEA. Between the trimmed V and J ends, which lost 5 bases and 4 bases, there was a span of 16 bases. The CDR3 reads CASSLGDRSADTQYF. CDR3 in DNA: TGTGCCAGCAGCCTAGGGGACCGATCGGCAGATACGCAGTATTTT.

The gene calls are TRBV4-2 and TRBJ2-5; D unclear. CDR1 is LGHNA and CDR2 is YNFKEQ in the germline V gene. V lost 1 base to trimming and J lost 0 bases, with 9 bases between them. The length of the CDR3 is 15 residues. For the CDR3, the DNA is TGTGCCAGCAGCCAAGTCCAGCTAAACCAAGAGACCCAGTACTTC. This sequence encodes CASSQVQLNQETQYF.

The J gene is TRBJ1-1, the V gene TRBV6-5, with D maybe TRBD1 (6 bases). The CDR3 length is 13 residues. With 8 bases removed from V and 0 bases from J, the gap between germline ends came to 10 bases. Germline CDR1 MNHEY, CDR2 SVGAGI. The CDR3 region is CASWDTMNTEAFF. The CDR3 DNA reads TGTGCCAGCTGGGACACCATGAACACTGAAGCTTTCTTT.